This TCR beta chain comes out of a study of siplizumab effects on memory and regulatory T cells. Produced via immunoSEQ multiplex PCR; TCRdb's table is partial and in-frame only. The sample shows over 85,000 clones, roughly nine tenths of them seen only once. This clone was picked up a small number of times. Its antigen is not known. Findings and caveats of the study: The study found naive T cells seemingly more diverse than memory cells and seemingly major alloresponse contributors.

This receptor was identified in a human donor in good health. The sequencing input was CD4+ T cells sorted from blood.

The CDR3 spells CASSVAGQETQYF. DNA of the CDR3: TGTGCCAGCAGTGTCGCAGGGCAAGAGACCCAGTACTTC. The chain is built from TRBV6-1 and TRBJ2-5; possibly TRBD1 for D (5 bases). CDR1 and CDR2 from the germline V gene are MNHNS and SASEGT. The CDR3 loop spans 13 amino acids. V dropped 4 bases and J dropped 2 bases, with 8 bases sitting between them.